This TCR beta chain was sequenced in a study of human T cells and chemical hapten exposure. Study-level background: Diphenylcyclopropenone doses were given weekly to the scalps of patients across the approximately 24-week study. Study findings and constraints: The number of TCRs over 1 in 1000 frequency stayed unchanged after DPC.

Trimming shortened V by 6 bases and J by 6 bases, and 15 bases separated the two germline ends. CDR3 length equals 14 residues. TCRdb re-called the RACE reads through MiXCR, storing one row per CDR3 protein. The data hold over 70,000 distinct CDR3 sequences, with about 15% observed a single time. This clonotype came up many times. What it binds is unknown. This sample's time point: pre-sensitization, week 0. Treatment defined: therapeutic diphenylcyclopropenone sensitization with weekly scalp DPC. This specimen was whole blood, taken in connection with sensitization to the hapten diphenylcyclopropenone (DPC). This clonotype originated in a woman aged 45-65 years with alopecia areata. Some clones in this sample may be carry-over from other donors' samples. The chain combines TRBV12-3 or TRBV12-4 with TRBJ2-1; TRBD2 might be the D (5 bases). The CDR3 sequence: CASRVHEGSNEQFF. CDR3 nucleotides: TGTGCCAGCAGGGTTCACGAGGGTAGCAATGAGCAGTTCTTC.